This T cell receptor beta chain emerged from a study of metastatic and nonmetastatic thyroid tumors. All patients reached thyroid surgery having received no treatment beforehand. In this sample, this clone turned up a few times. The J segment lost 0 bases and the V segment lost 8 bases, leaving 7 bases of the junction unmatched. The CDR3 consists of 15 residues. Germline CDR1 reads MNHNS; CDR2 reads SASEGT. Via MiXCR, TCRdb re-called the PCR reads. The sample lists 50,000 to 65,000 clones, over 15% seen once, with approximately 3% in the top ten. Input material: blood. This receptor was obtained from a female donor with papillary thyroid cancer or a benign thyroid nodule (not recorded which). Some clones in this sample may be carry-over from other donors' samples. V is TRBV6-1 and J is TRBJ2-1; 7 nucleotides line up with TRBD2. The CDR3 coding sequence is TGTGCCAGCGGGGGACTATCGGACTCCTACAATGAGCAGTTCTTC. As protein: CASGGLSDSYNEQFF.